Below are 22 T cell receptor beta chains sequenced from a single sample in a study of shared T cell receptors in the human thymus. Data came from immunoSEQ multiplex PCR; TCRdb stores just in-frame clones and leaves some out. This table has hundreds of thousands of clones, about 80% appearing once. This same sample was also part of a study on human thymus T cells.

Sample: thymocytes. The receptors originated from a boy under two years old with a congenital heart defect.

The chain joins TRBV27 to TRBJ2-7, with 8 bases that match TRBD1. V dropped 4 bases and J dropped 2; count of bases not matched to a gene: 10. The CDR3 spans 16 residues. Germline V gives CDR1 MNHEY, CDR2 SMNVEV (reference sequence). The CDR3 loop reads CASSSRTGSVPYEQYF. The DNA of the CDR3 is TGTGCCAGCAGTTCACGGACAGGGTCAGTACCCTACGAGCAGTACTTC.

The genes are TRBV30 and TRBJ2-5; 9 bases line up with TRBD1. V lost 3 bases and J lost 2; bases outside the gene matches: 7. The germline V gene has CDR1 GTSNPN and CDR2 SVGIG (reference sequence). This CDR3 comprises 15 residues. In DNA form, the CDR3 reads TGTGCCTGGAGGGTAACAGGGGGCGGACAAGAGACCCAGTACTTC. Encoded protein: CAWRVTGGGQETQYF. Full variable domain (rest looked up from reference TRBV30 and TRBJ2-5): SQTIHQWPATLVQPVGSPLSLECTVEGTSNPNLYWYRQAAGRGLQLLFYSVGIGQISSEVPQNLSASRPQDRQFILSSKKLLLSDSGFYLCAWRVTGGGQETQYFGPGTRLLVL.

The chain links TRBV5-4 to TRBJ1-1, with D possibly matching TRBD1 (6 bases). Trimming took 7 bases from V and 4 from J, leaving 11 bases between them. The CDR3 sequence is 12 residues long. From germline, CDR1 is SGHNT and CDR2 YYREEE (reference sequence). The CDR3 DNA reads TGTGCCAGCGGCCGACAGGCCACTGAAGCTTTCTTT. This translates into CASGRQATEAFF.

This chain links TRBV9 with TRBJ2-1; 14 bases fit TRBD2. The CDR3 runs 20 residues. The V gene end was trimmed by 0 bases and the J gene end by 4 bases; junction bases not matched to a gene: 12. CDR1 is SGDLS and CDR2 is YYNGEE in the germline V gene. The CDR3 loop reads CASSVGGTSGRGGKYNEQFF. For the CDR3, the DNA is TGTGCCAGCAGCGTAGGCGGGACTAGCGGGAGAGGGGGGAAATACAATGAGCAGTTCTTC.

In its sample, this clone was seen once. DNA for the CDR3: TGCAGCGTTCTTAAGCCGGGGACTAACTATGGCTACACCTTC. Translated: CSVLKPGTNYGYTF. V and J are TRBV29-1 and TRBJ1-2, with D hard to call. The CDR3 covers 14 residues. Germline V CDR1 and CDR2: SQVTM, ANQGSEA. Trimming removed 5 bases from V and 0 bases from J, with 13 bases in between.

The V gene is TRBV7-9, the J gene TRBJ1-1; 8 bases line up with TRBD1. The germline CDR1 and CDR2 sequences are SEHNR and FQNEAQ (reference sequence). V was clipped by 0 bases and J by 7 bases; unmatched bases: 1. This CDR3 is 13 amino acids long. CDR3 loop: CASSLATGDEAFF. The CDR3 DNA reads TGTGCCAGCAGCTTAGCGACAGGGGATGAAGCTTTCTTT.

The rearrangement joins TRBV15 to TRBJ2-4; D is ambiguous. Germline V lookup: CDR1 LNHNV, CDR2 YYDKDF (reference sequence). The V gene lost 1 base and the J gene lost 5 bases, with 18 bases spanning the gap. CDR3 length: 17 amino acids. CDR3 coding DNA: TGTGCCACCAGCAGAGTGTTCCCCCCCCGCGCGGAAAACATTCAGTACTTC. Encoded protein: CATSRVFPPRAENIQYF. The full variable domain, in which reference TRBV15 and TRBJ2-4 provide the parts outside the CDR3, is DAMVIQNPRYQVTQFGKPVTLSCSQTLNHNVMYWYQQKSSQAPKLLFHYYDKDFNNEADTPDNFQSRRPNTSFCFLDIRSPGLGDTAMYLCATSRVFPPRAENIQYFGAGTRLSVL.

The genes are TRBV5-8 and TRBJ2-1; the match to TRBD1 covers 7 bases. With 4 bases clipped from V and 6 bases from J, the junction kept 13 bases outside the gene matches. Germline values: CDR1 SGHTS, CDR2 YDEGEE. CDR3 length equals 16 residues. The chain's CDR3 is CASSHNPGQSGNEQFF. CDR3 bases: TGTGCCAGCAGCCACAACCCGGGACAGAGCGGCAATGAGCAGTTCTTC.

CDR3 in DNA: TGTGCCACCGATCTTAGCGTAGCGGGAGTTGAGACCCAGTACTTC. Amino acids: CATDLSVAGVETQYF. The rearrangement joins TRBV15 to TRBJ2-5, with 9 bases fitting TRBD2. The germline V gene encodes CDR1 LNHNV and CDR2 YYDKDF (reference sequence). The ends lost 8 bases at V and 5 bases at J; junction bases unmatched: 12. The CDR3 is 15 residues long.

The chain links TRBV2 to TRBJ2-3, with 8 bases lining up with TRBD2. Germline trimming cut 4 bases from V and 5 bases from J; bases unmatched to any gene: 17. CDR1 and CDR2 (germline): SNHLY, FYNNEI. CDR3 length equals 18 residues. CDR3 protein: CASSVFGGLALGLDTQYF. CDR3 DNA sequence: TGTGCCAGCAGTGTGTTCGGAGGACTAGCACTCGGCCTAGATACGCAGTATTTT. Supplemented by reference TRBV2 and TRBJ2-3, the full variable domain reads EPEVTQTPSHQVTQMGQEVILRCVPISNHLYFYWYRQILGQKVEFLVSFYNNEISEKSEIFDDQFSVERPDGSNFTLKIRSTKLEDSAMYFCASSVFGGLALGLDTQYFGPGTRLTVL.

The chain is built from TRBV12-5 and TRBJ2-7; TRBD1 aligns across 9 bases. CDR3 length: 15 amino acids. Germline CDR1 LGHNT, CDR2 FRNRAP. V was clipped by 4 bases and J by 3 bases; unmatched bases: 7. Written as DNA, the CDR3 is TGTGCTAGTGGTTGGACCGGACAGGGGATCTACGAGCAGTACTTC. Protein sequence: CASGWTGQGIYEQYF.

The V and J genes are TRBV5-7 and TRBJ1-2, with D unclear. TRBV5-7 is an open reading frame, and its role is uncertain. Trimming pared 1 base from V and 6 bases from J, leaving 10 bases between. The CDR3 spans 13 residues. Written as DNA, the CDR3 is TGTGCCAGCAGCTTGCGGGGAGGTGATGGCTACACCTTC. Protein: CASSLRGGDGYTF.

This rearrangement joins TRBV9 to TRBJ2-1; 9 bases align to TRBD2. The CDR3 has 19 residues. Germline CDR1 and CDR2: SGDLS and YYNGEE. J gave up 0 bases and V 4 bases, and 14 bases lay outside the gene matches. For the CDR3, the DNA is TGTGCCAGCAGCCTCCTCGGGGCTAGCGGGATGAGCTCCTACAATGAGCAGTTCTTC. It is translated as CASSLLGASGMSSYNEQFF. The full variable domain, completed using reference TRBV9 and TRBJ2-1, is DSGVTQTPKHLITATGQRVTLRCSPRSGDLSVYWYQQSLDQGLQFLIQYYNGEERAKGNILERFSAQQFPDLHSELNLSSLELGDSALYFCASSLLGASGMSSYNEQFFGPGTRLTVL.

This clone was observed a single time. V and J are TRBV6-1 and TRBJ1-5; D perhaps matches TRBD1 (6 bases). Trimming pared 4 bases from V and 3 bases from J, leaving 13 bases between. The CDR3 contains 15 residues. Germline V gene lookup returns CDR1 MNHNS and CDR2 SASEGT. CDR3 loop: CASSARTEANQPQHF. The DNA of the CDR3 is TGTGCCAGCAGTGCCCGGACAGAAGCCAATCAGCCCCAGCATTTT.

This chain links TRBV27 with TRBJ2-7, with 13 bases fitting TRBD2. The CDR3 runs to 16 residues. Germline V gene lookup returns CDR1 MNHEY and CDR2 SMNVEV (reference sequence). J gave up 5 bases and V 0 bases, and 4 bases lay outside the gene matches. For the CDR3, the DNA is TGTGCCAGCAGTTTATCGAGGACTAGCGGGAGCAACGAGCAGTACTTC. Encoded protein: CASSLSRTSGSNEQYF.

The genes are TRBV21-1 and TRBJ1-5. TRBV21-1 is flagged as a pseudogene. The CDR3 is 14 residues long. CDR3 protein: CASSSYPSGEPQHF. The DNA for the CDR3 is TGTGCCAGCAGCTCATATCCGAGCGGGGAGCCCCAGCATTTT.

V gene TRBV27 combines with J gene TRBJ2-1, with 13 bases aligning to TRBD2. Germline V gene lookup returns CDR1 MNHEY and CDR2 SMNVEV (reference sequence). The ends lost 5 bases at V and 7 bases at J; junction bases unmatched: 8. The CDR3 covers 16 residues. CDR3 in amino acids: CASSPRTSGGWNEQFF. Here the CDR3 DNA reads TGTGCCAGCAGTCCACGGACTAGCGGGGGATGGAATGAGCAGTTCTTC.

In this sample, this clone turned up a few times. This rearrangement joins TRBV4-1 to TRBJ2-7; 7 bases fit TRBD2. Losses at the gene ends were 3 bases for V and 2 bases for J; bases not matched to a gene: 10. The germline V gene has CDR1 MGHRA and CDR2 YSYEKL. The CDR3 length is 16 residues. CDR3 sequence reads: CASSHFIGEGAYEQYF. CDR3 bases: TGCGCCAGCAGCCATTTTATCGGGGAGGGCGCCTACGAGCAGTACTTC.

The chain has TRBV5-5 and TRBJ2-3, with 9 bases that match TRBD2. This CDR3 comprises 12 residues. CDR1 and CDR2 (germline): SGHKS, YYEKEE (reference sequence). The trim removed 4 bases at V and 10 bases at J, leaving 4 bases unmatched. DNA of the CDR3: TGTGCCAGCAGCGTAGGACTAGCGTCGCAGTATTTT. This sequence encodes CASSVGLASQYF.

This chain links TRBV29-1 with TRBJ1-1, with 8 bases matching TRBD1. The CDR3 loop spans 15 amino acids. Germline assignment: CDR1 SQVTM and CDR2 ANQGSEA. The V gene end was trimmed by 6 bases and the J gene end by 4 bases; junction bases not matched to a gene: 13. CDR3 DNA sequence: TGCAGCGTCGATTCCGGGACAGGAGTATGCACTGAAGCTTTCTTT. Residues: CSVDSGTGVCTEAFF.

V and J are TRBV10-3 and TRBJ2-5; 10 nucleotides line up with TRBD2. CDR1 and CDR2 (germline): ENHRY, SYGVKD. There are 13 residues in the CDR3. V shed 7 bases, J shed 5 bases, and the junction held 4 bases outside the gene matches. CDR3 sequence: CAITSGSDETQYF. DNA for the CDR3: TGTGCCATCACTAGCGGGAGTGACGAGACCCAGTACTTC.

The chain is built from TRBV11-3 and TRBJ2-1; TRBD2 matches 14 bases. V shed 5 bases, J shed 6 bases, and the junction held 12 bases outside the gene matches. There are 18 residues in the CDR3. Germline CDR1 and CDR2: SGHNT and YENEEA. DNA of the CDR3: TGTGCCAGCAGCGAGGGACTAGCGGGAGTGTCCCCCCTCAATGAGCAGTTCTTC. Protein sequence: CASSEGLAGVSPLNEQFF.